This T cell receptor (beta chain) originates from a study of T cell clones after liver transplantation. Study-level information: Third-party-reactive TCRbeta sequences from pre-transplant mixed lymphocyte reactions served as antigen-independent comparators. The study's findings and limits: In 5 of 8 subjects, circulating graft-donor-reactive CD4 TCRbeta sequences fell significantly after transplant.

Concerning this clone itself: No antigen is known for it.

TCRdb's copy holds only in-frame clones and misses some; the assay was immunoSEQ multiplex PCR. The repertoire holds 50,000 or so clones, over 65% seen once, with 7.5% to 10% in the top ten. The source material was CD4+ T cells from blood, sampled more than 53 months after liver transplant. This receptor was identified in a human patient who received a liver transplant. Some T cells may trace back to the graft donor.

The CDR3 sequence is CASSETGGYTF. Here the CDR3 DNA reads TGTGCCAGCAGTGAAACGGGTGGCTACACCTTC. V and J are TRBV6-1 and TRBJ1-2, with D unresolved. V lost 2 bases to trimming and J lost 7 bases, with 5 bases between them. CDR3 length: 11 amino acids. Germline-derived CDR1 and CDR2 are MNHNS and SASEGT.